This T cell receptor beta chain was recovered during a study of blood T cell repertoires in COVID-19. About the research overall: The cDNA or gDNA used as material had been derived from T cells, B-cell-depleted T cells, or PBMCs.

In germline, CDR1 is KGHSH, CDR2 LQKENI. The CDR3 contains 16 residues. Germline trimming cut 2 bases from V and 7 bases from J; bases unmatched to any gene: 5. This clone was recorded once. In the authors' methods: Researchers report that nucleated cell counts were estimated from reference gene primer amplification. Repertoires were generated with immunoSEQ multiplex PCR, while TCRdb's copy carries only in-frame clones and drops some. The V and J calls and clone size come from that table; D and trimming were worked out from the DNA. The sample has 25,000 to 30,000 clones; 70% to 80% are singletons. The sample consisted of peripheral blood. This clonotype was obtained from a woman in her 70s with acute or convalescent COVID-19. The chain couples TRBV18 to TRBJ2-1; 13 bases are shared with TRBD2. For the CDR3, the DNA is TGTGCCAGCTCACCATCAACTAGCGGGGGGGCGAATGAGCAGTTCTTC. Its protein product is CASSPSTSGGANEQFF.